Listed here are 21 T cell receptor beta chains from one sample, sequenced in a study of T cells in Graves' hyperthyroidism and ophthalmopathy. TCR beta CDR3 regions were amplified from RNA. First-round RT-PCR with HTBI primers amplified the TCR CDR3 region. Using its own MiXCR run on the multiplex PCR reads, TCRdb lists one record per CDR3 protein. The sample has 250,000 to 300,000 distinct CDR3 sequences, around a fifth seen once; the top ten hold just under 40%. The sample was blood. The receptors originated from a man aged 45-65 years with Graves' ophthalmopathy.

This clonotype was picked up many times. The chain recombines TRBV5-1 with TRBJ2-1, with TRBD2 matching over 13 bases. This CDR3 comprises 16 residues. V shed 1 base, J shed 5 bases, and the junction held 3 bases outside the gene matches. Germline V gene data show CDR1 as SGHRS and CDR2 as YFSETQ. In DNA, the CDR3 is TGCGCCAGCAGCTTGTCGACTAGCGGGAGGCACAATGAGCAGTTCTTC. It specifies CASSLSTSGRHNEQFF.

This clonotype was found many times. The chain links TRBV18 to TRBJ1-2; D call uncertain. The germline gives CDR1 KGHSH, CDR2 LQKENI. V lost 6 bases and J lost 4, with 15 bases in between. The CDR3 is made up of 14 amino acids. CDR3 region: CASSSKTGIYGYTF. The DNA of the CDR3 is TGTGCCAGCTCTTCTAAGACGGGGATCTATGGCTACACCTTC.

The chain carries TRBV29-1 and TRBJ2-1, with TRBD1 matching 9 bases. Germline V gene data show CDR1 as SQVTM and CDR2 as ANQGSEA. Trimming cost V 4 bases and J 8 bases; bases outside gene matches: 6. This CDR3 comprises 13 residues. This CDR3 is CSVGQGGGDEQFF. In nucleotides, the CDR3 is TGCAGCGTTGGACAGGGGGGTGGGGATGAGCAGTTCTTC.

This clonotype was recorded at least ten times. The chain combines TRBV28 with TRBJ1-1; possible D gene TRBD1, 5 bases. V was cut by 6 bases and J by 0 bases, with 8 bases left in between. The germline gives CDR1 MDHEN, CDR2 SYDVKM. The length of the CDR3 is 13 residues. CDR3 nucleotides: TGTGCCAGCAGACGACAGCTGAACACTGAAGCTTTCTTT. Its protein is CASRRQLNTEAFF. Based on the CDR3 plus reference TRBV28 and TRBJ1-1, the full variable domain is DVKVTQSSRYLVKRTGEKVFLECVQDMDHENMFWYRQDPGLGLRLIYFSYDVKMKEKGDIPEGYSVSREKKERFSLILESASTNQTSMYLCASRRQLNTEAFFGQGTRLTVV.

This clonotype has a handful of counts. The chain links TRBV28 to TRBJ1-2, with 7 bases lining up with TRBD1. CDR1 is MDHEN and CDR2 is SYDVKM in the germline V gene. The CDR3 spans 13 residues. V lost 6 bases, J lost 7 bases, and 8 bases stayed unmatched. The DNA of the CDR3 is TGTGCCAGCAGCGACAGGGTTGCAAGTGGCTACACCTTC. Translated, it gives CASSDRVASGYTF.

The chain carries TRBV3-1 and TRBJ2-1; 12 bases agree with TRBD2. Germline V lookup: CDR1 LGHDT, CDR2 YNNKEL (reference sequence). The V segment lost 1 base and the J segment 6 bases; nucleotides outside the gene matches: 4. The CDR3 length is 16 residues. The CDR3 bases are TGTGCCAGCAGCCAAGCGGGACTAGCGGGTGGCAATGAGCAGTTCTTC. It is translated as CASSQAGLAGGNEQFF.

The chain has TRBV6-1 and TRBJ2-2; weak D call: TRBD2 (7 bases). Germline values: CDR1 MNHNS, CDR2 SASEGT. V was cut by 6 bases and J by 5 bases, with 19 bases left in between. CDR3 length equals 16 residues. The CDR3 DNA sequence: TGTGCCAGCAGGTTTACAGGGACTAAGTTAACCGGGGAGCTGTTTTTT. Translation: CASRFTGTKLTGELFF.

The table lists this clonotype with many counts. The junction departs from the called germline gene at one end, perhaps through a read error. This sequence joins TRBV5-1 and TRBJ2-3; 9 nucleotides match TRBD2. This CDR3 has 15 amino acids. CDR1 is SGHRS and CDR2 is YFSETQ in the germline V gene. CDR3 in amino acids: CASSLTSGSTDTQYF. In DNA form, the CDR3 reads TGTGCCAGCAGCTTAACTAGCGGGAGCACAGATACGCAGTATTTT.

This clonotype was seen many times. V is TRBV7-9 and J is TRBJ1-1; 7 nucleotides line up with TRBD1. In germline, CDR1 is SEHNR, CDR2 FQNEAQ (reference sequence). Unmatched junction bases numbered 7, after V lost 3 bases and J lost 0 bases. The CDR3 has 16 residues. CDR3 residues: CASSFPNQGVNTEAFF. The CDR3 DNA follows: TGTGCCAGCAGCTTCCCTAACCAGGGGGTGAACACTGAAGCTTTCTTT. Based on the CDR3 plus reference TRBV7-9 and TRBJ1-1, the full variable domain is DTGVSQNPRHKITKRGQNVTFRCDPISEHNRLYWYRQTLGQGPEFLTYFQNEAQLEKSRLLSDRFSAERPKGSFSTLEIQRTEQGDSAMYLCASSFPNQGVNTEAFFGQGTRLTVV.

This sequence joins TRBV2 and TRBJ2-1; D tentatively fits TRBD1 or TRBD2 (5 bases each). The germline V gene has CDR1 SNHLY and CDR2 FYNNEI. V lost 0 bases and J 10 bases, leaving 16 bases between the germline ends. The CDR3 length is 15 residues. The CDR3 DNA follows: TGTGCCAGCAGTGAAGCCCGGGGACGTCGCGACGAGCAGTTCTTC. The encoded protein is CASSEARGRRDEQFF.

The CDR3 DNA reads TGTGCCAGCAGTGAAAGGGCTTCCCCCGGGGCCAACGTCCTGACTTTC. It encodes CASSERASPGANVLTF. V gene TRBV6-1 combines with J gene TRBJ2-6; D unclear. CDR3 length: 16 residues. Germline CDR1 and CDR2: MNHNS and SASEGT. V was pared by 2 bases and J by 4 bases, with 12 bases between.

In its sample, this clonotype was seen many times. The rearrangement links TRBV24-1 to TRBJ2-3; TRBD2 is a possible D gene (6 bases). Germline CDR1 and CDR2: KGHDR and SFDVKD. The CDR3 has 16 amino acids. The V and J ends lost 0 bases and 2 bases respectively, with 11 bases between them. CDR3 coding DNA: TGTGCCACCAGTGATTTGCGGGGACTCCTCACAGATACGCAGTATTTT. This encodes CATSDLRGLLTDTQYF.

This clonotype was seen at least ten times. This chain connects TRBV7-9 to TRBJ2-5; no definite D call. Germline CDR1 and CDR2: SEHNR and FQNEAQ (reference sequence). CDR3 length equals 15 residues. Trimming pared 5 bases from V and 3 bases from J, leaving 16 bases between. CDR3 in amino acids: CASSPPGWGEETQYF. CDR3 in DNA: TGTGCCAGCAGCCCTCCTGGTTGGGGTGAAGAGACCCAGTACTTC.

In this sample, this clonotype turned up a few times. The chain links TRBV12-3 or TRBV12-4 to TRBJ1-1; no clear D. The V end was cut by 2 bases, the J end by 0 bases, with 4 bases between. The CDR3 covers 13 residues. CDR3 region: CASSLWMNTEAFF. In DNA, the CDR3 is TGTGCCAGCAGTTTATGGATGAACACTGAAGCTTTCTTT.

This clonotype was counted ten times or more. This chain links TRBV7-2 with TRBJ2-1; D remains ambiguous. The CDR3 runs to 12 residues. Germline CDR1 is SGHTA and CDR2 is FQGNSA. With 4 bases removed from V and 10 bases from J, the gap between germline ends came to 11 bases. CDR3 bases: TGTGCCAGCAGCTCAATTGGCGTAGAGCAGTTCTTC. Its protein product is CASSSIGVEQFF.

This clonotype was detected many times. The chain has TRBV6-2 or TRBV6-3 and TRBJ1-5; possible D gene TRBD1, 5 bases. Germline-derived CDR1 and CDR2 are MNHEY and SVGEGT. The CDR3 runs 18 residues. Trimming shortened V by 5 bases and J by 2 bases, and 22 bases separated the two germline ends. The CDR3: CASSPETGFSMGNQPQHF. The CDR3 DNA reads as TGTGCCAGCAGTCCGGAAACAGGTTTTTCTATGGGCAATCAGCCCCAGCATTTT.

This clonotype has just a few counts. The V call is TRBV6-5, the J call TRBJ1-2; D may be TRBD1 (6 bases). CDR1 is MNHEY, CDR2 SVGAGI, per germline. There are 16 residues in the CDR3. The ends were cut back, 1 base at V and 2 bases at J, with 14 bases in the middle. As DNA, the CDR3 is TGTGCCAGCAGTTACTTCGGGACACCCGGGAACTATGGCTACACCTTC. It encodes CASSYFGTPGNYGYTF.

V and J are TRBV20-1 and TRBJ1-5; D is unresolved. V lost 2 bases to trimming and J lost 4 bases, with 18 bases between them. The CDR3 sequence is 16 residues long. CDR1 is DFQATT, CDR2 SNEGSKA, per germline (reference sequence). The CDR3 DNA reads TGCAGTGCTAGAAGACAAGAAGGAGGCAAAAATCAGCCCCAGCATTTT. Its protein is CSARRQEGGKNQPQHF.

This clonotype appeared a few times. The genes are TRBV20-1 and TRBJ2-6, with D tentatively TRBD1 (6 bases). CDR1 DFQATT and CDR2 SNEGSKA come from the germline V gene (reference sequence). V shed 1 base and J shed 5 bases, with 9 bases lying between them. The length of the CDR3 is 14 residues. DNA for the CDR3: TGCAGTGCTAGAGCAGGGGCCTGGGCCAACGTCCTGACTTTC. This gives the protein CSARAGAWANVLTF.

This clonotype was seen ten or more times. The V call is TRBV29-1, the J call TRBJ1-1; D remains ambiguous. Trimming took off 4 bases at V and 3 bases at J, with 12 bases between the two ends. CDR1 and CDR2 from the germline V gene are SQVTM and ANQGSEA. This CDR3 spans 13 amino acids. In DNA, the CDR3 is TGCAGCGTTGTCCCCGGGTCGGACACTGAAGCTTTCTTT. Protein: CSVVPGSDTEAFF. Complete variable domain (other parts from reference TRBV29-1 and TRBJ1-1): SAVISQKPSRDICQRGTSLTIQCQVDSQVTMMFWYRQQPGQSLTLIATANQGSEATYESGFVIDKFPISRPNLTFSTLTVSNMSPEDSSIYLCSVVPGSDTEAFFGQGTRLTVV.

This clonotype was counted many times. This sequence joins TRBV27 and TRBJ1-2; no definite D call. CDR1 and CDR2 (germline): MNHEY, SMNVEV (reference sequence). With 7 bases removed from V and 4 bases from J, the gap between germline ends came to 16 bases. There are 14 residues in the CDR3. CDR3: CASKIETGGYGYTF. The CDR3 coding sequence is TGTGCCAGCAAAATCGAGACCGGAGGCTATGGCTACACCTTC.